These 10 T cell receptor beta chains were sequenced from one sample in a study of vaccination effects on CD4 cells after COVID-19. The antigens of these receptors remain unknown. Assay used: immunoSEQ multiplex PCR; TCRdb lists only in-frame clones, some missing. The table includes fewer than 70,000 clones, over 70% detected once. Using viral peptide pools, the ViraFEST assay grew out antigen-specific CD4+ T cells prior to sequencing. With approximately 10 days of culture completed, CD4+ T cells were isolated. Recipients of the vaccine had no prior SARS-CoV-2 infection and negative nucleocapsid antibodies. Sample: CD4+ T cells from PBMCs cultured with SARS-CoV-2 spike peptides, taken before COVID-19 vaccination. These receptors were collected from a human donor who received a COVID-19 vaccine.

The chain couples TRBV9 to TRBJ1-2; D is uncertain. CDR1 is SGDLS and CDR2 is YYNGEE in the germline V gene. V was pared by 0 bases and J by 4 bases, with 7 bases between. The CDR3 sequence is 13 residues long. This CDR3 reads CASSVGESYGYTF. The CDR3 DNA sequence: TGTGCCAGCAGCGTAGGAGAGAGCTATGGCTACACCTTC.

The rearrangement uses TRBV6-5 and TRBJ1-2, with D possibly being TRBD1 (5 bases). CDR1 and CDR2 (germline): MNHEY, SVGAGI. The CDR3 is made up of 12 amino acids. The V and J ends lost 7 bases and 7 bases respectively, with 13 bases between them. CDR3 coding DNA: TGTGCCAGCAAATTTCAGGGCTCTGGCTACACCTTC. It encodes CASKFQGSGYTF.

The genes are TRBV3-1 (or the pseudogene TRBV3-2) and TRBJ2-5; a possible D gene is TRBD2 (6 bases). Looked up from germline, CDR1 is LGHDT and CDR2 is YNNKEL (reference sequence). The V end was cut by 1 base, the J end by 9 bases, with 15 bases between. The CDR3 spans 14 residues. CDR3 protein: CASSQVASGEPQYF. The CDR3 nucleotides read TGTGCCAGCAGCCAAGTCGCGTCGGGGGAGCCCCAGTACTTC.

CDR3 bases: TGTGCCAGTAGTATGTGGGACATTCAGTACTTC. Amino acid sequence: CASSMWDIQYF. This chain uses TRBV19 with TRBJ2-4; D gene uncertain. Between the trimmed V and J ends, which lost 3 bases and 8 bases, there was a span of 5 bases. The CDR3 consists of 11 residues. CDR1 is LNHDA and CDR2 is SQIVND in the germline V gene (reference sequence).

J is TRBJ2-4 and V is TRBV21-1; the DNA was not used to check the table's D call, TRBD1. TRBV21-1 is a pseudogene. This CDR3 region has 14 residues. As DNA, the CDR3 is TGTGCCAGCGGGCCAACACGAGCCAAAAACATTCAGTACTTC. The encoded protein is CASGPTRAKNIQYF.

The chain has TRBV2 and TRBJ2-6, with TRBD1 matching 7 bases. Germline lookup yields CDR1 SNHLY and CDR2 FYNNEI. V trimming: 6 bases; J trimming: 2 bases; junction bases outside the gene matches: 4. This CDR3 comprises 15 residues. CDR3 region: CASSDRETGANVLTF. The CDR3 DNA reads as TGTGCCAGCAGCGACAGGGAAACTGGGGCCAACGTCCTGACTTTC.

This chain links TRBV5-1 with TRBJ1-2; 7 positions agree with TRBD1. Germline CDR1 SGHRS, CDR2 YFSETQ. V shed 4 bases, J shed 2 bases, and the junction held 2 bases outside the gene matches. The CDR3 contains 13 residues. For the CDR3, the DNA is TGCGCCAGCAGCCTGGGACAGAACTATGGCTACACCTTC. It yields the protein CASSLGQNYGYTF.

The rearrangement uses TRBV10-1 and TRBJ2-3; TRBD2 matches at 7 bases. This CDR3 has 18 residues. CDR1 and CDR2 from the germline V gene are WNHNN and SYGVQD (reference sequence). The V segment lost 3 bases and the J segment 6 bases; nucleotides outside the gene matches: 18. DNA for the CDR3: TGCGCCAGCAGTGAAGGAGGATGGGGGGGATTACCCCAGGATACGCAGTATTTT. This sequence encodes CASSEGGWGGLPQDTQYF.

This chain joins TRBV6-2 or TRBV6-3 and TRBJ1-4; D call uncertain. The germline V gene has CDR1 MNHEY and CDR2 SVGEGT. The V and J ends lost 2 bases and 8 bases respectively, with 18 bases between them. The length of the CDR3 is 16 residues. CDR3 residues: CASSYQDPKMGEKLFF. CDR3 coding DNA: TGTGCCAGCAGTTACCAAGACCCGAAGATGGGAGAAAAACTGTTTTTT.

This clone was seen a few times. The chain employs TRBV5-1 and TRBJ1-1; 11 bases are shared with TRBD1. The CDR3 is 15 residues long. Germline assignment: CDR1 SGHRS and CDR2 YFSETQ. Trimming took 4 bases from V and 7 from J; bases not matched to a gene: 9. CDR3 bases: TGCGCCAGCAGCCCCGGGACAGGGGGTGTCGGTGAAGCTTTCTTT. It codes for CASSPGTGGVGEAFF.